This T cell receptor beta chain was sequenced for a study of T cell responses to AZD1222 COVID-19 vaccine. Whole-study results and caveats: Sampled repertoires all dated from after the peak T cell response. Across spike, vaccine-associated CD4 TCRs were found, dominant at 160-218 and 743-854. Clonal diversity may have been underestimated, and the donors were mostly white British, with more females than males.

The germline CDR1 and CDR2 sequences are GTSNPN and SVGIG (reference sequence). The CDR3 has 14 residues. V shed 5 bases, J shed 4 bases, and the junction held 8 bases outside the gene matches. With regard to this clone: Its antigen is not known.

Here immunoSEQ multiplex PCR was the method, and the copy in TCRdb shows in-frame clones only, minus some. Counted here are about 99,000 clones, 91% occurring once; the ten biggest clones make up roughly 42%. Sequences were derived from peripheral blood, sampled on day 0 of AZD1222 vaccination. This clonotype originated in an adult in good health. The chain has TRBV30 and TRBJ2-3, with 8 bases aligning to TRBD1. The CDR3 reads CAWGQGAGADTQYF. In nucleotides, the CDR3 is TGTGCCTGGGGACAGGGTGCTGGGGCAGATACGCAGTATTTT.